These T cell receptor beta chains were read from a single sample in a study of T-cell reconstitution after alpha-beta-depleted transplantation in children. TCRdb re-called the PCR reads with MiXCR, one entry per CDR3 protein. The table has more than 85,000 distinct CDR3 sequences, approximately 6% seen once. This sample comprised PBMCs, mostly from graft donor cells, obtained 60 days after TCRalphabeta/CD19-depleted stem cell transplant. The source of these receptors is a female patient aged 2 to 10 who had a stem cell transplant for Fanconi anemia, so the T cells may come from the graft donor. Each CDR3 is given with its conserved first and last residue. The D gene is left open where the match is weak. Not every row has a clone size; where given, it reads once, few, many or a size class.

d_gene	v_gene	j_gene	abundance	CDR3nt	CDR3aa
-	TRBV29-1	TRBJ2-3	few	TGCAGCGTTGAAGGTTGGGAAACGCAGTATTTT	CSVEGWETQYF
TRBD2	TRBV7-9	TRBJ2-3	many	TGTGCCAGCAGCACGAGACTAGCGGGGGGTCTGGCGCAGTATTTT	CASSTRLAGGLAQYF
-	TRBV7-3	TRBJ2-1	many	TGTGCCAGCGCAATTTCGGGGTGGGGGGGCCCTAATGAGCAGTTCTTC	CASAISGWGGPNEQFF
-	TRBV12-3/TRBV12-4	TRBJ2-1	many	TGTGCCAGCAGTTTAGAGGCCCTCCGGGACCCCATCTACAATGAGCAGTTCTTC	CASSLEALRDPIYNEQFF
TRBD1	TRBV28	TRBJ1-6	many	TGTGCCAGCAGCTCCCAGACAGGGGGCACTTCACCCCTCCACTTT	CASSSQTGGTSPLHF
TRBD1	TRBV27	TRBJ2-2	many	TGTGCCAGCGGATTAGACAGGGACACCGGGGAGCTGTTTTTT	CASGLDRDTGELFF
TRBD1	TRBV5-1	TRBJ2-1	many	TGCGCCAGCAGCCCTGGACAGGGTACCTACAATGAGCAGTTCTTC	CASSPGQGTYNEQFF
-	TRBV18	TRBJ1-5	-	TGTGCCAGCTCACAACAGGAATCTAGCAATCAGCCCCAGCATTTT	CASSQQESSNQPQHF
-	TRBV27	TRBJ2-7	-	TGTGCCAGCGCTCTAGGGGGTGGCGAGCAGTACTTC	CASALGGGEQYF
-	TRBV28	TRBJ2-1	few	TGTGCCATAGGGACAATTTACAATGAGCAGTTCTTC	CAIGTIYNEQFF
-	TRBV28	TRBJ2-1	few	TGTGCCAGCAGCCCAAGCTGGACAGCCAACAATGAGCAGTTCTTC	CASSPSWTANNEQFF
TRBD1	TRBV18	TRBJ2-1	many	TGTGCCAGCTCACCTCGGACAGGGTCACTCCTCAATGAGCAGTTCTTC	CASSPRTGSLLNEQFF
-	TRBV7-6	TRBJ2-3	-	TGTGCCAGCAGCCACGGGGTGGCCACAGATACGCAGTATTTT	CASSHGVATDTQYF
-	TRBV9	TRBJ1-2	many	TGTGCCAGCAGCGTCTCGGTCGGGGGTATGGATGGCTACACCTTC	CASSVSVGGMDGYTF
-	TRBV10-3	TRBJ2-7	many	TGTGCCACCGGACGGACCTACTACGAGCAGTACTTC	CATGRTYYEQYF
-	TRBV7-2	TRBJ2-1	many	TGTGCCAGCGGAATTTCAGGACACAATGAGCAGTTCTTC	CASGISGHNEQFF